This T cell receptor beta chain was profiled in a study of T cells after yellow fever vaccination (dated by TCRdb to 2018 to 2020). With regard to the full study: The SMART-Seq v4 Ultra Low Input RNA kit was used to prepare libraries from fractions with low cell numbers. Bulk PBMC replicates and cell subsets were isolated from blood drawn at multiple timepoints before and after both primary and secondary immunization. Bulk TCR alpha and beta repertoires were sequenced longitudinally to track T-cell clones before and after primary and booster YFV17D yellow fever vaccination. Two healthy male donors, one aged 18 to 29 and one aged 30 to 40 years, made up the cohort.

This clonotype occurred a few times. The specificity of this receptor is unknown. Base quality data are lacking; no much larger clone is found one base away. Sequencing used an Illumina NovaSeq 6000. Synthesis of TCR cDNA relied on 5'RACE template switching, a step that introduced a universal primer site along with unique molecular identifiers. cDNA synthesis was primed from both the TCR alpha and TCR beta constant segments. Libraries were amplified in two PCR steps, with sample barcodes and sequencing adapters added in the second step. Sequencing of the libraries was done on either Illumina HiSeq 2500 (2x100 bp) or NovaSeq (2x150 bp). As for the authors' bioinformatics: Demultiplexing of reads and collapsing into UMI consensus sequences were performed with MIGEC, and V(D)J alignment was carried out with MiXCR. Vaccine-responding clonotypes were defined with edgeR using replicate PBMC samples, requiring FDR below 0.01 and a log2 fold change above 5 up to day 15. CD4 or CD8 identity was assigned to each bulk clonotype according to whether the clonotype was present at higher abundance in the sequenced CD4 repertoire or the sequenced CD8 repertoire. Clones were called with MiXCR by TCRdb after fastp trimmed the public reads at Q25, and only in-frame beta chains were retained. Each entry merges the rows of one CDR3 protein and shows their most common DNA and genes. The V and J calls here are based on TCRdb, not the publication. This sample comprises a few hundred thousand distinct CDR3 sequences, around 13% of them detected only once. The top ten hold approximately 3.3% of the sample.

According to the study, the label for this sample's treatment or condition signals: live attenuated yellow fever vaccine strain. PBMCs were isolated from peripheral blood using a standard Ficoll-Paque protocol. CD4 and CD8 T-cell fractions were isolated with Dynabeads CD4 and CD8 positive selection kits. TriZol was used to extract RNA from bulk PBMCs, CD4 and CD8 fractions, and dextramer-positive and dextramer-negative fractions. Overall study results and their limits: A small share of clonotypes was detected in both CD4 and CD8 compartments, with the overlap likely arising from convergent recombination. Because the study included only a couple of donors, the extent to which the findings can be generalized is limited. Computational filtering was required because FACS-sorted repertoires could contain abundant contaminating clonotypes from the bulk population. The secondary T-cell response was found to be weaker but faster than the primary response, with a peak reached on day 5 rather than on day 15. Most clones expanded after primary vaccination (around 97% of CD4 and around 89% of CD8) were re-detected after the booster, suggesting that broad memory maintenance occurred.

From a lookup of the germline V gene, CDR1 and CDR2 are SGHAT and FQNNGV. V lost 5 bases and J lost 0 bases; the stretch between them is 32 bases long. There are 22 amino acids in the CDR3, from cysteine to phenylalanine inclusive. Only the CDR3 DNA stays, 66 bases, in frame from base 1. This clonotype originated in a man younger than 35 who received the YFV17D yellow fever vaccine. This specimen was CD4+ T cells sorted from PBMCs, taken 15 days after the yellow fever booster vaccination. The sequence is built from TRBV11-2 and TRBJ2-4, with the D call perhaps TRBD1 or TRBD2, as 5 bases match in each case. The DNA is as follows: TGTGCCAGCAGCCACCCCACCCCCCCAGGGTGGGTACTCGGACTAGCCAAAAACATTCAGTACTTC. This yields the protein CASSHPTPPGWVLGLAKNIQYF.